This is a list of T cell receptor beta chains from one sample in a study of blood T cell repertoires in COVID-19. Clones were sequenced by immunoSEQ multiplex PCR, and TCRdb holds only the in-frame ones, with some missing. The sample has approximately 59,000 clones; about 81% are singletons. The sample was peripheral blood. The source of these receptors is an elderly man with acute or convalescent COVID-19. Each CDR3 is given with its conserved first and last residue. The order of the fields is CDR3 length, V gene, clone size, D gene, J gene, CDR3 protein, CDR3 DNA. The D gene is left open where the match is weak. A row's size may be missing; if present it is once, few, many or a size class.

14	TRBV28	-	-	TRBJ1-1	CASSPPGVSPAAFF	TGTGCCAGCAGTCCCCCCGGGGTATCCCCGGCGGCTTTCTTT
12	TRBV2	-	-	TRBJ1-2	CASIQGGFGYTF	TGTGCCAGCATACAAGGGGGATTTGGCTACACCTTC
14	TRBV28	-	-	TRBJ2-7	CASSPPARSYEQYF	TGTGCCAGCAGCCCGCCAGCGCGATCCTACGAGCAGTACTTC
14	TRBV7-9	-	-	TRBJ2-4	CASSSGTFSNIQYF	TGTGCCAGCAGCTCCGGGACATTTTCGAACATTCAGTACTTC
12	TRBV10-3	-	-	TRBJ2-1	CAITGVGYEQFF	TGTGCCATCACAGGGGTCGGGTATGAGCAGTTCTTC
21	TRBV6-2/TRBV6-3	-	TRBD2	TRBJ2-3	CASSYPGTSGTLQLSTDTQYF	TGTGCCAGCAGTTACCCGGGGACTAGCGGGACCCTACAACTGTCCACAGATACGCAGTATTTT
17	TRBV5-1	-	TRBD2	TRBJ2-2	CASSPITSGANTGELFF	TGCGCCAGCAGCCCCATAACTAGCGGGGCTAACACCGGGGAGCTGTTTTTT
15	TRBV9	-	TRBD1	TRBJ1-4	CASSVATGGNEKLFF	TGTGCCAGCAGCGTAGCTACAGGGGGGAATGAAAAACTGTTTTTT
14	TRBV18	-	-	TRBJ1-5	CASSPDGNNQPQHF	TGTGCCAGCTCACCCGACGGGAACAATCAGCCCCAGCATTTT
16	TRBV7-8	-	TRBD2	TRBJ2-1	CASSHTQAGANNEQFF	TGTGCCAGCAGCCACACCCAAGCGGGAGCAAACAATGAGCAGTTCTTC
16	TRBV9	-	-	TRBJ2-2	CASSVVPSGGIGELFF	TGTGCCAGCAGCGTAGTTCCCTCAGGGGGGATCGGGGAGCTGTTTTTT
15	TRBV5-6	-	TRBD2	TRBJ2-7	CASSYVAGGSYEQYF	TGTGCCAGCAGCTATGTAGCGGGGGGATCCTACGAGCAGTACTTC
15	TRBV6-1	-	-	TRBJ1-6	CASSEVRQGSSPLHF	TGTGCCAGCAGTGAAGTTCGGCAGGGTAGCTCACCCCTCCACTTT
11	TRBV30	-	TRBD1	TRBJ2-5	CAWSRGGTQYF	TGTGCCTGGAGTAGAGGGGGCACCCAGTACTTC
16	TRBV13	-	TRBD2	TRBJ2-5	CASSSRLAGGKETQYF	TGTGCCAGCAGCTCCCGACTAGCGGGGGGAAAAGAGACCCAGTACTTC
13	TRBV19	-	-	TRBJ1-2	CASSIQEKGGYTF	TGTGCCAGTAGTATACAAGAAAAGGGGGGCTACACCTTC
12	TRBV30	-	-	TRBJ1-2	CAWSGQNYGYTF	TGTGCCTGGAGTGGACAGAACTATGGCTACACCTTC
11	TRBV12-3/TRBV12-4	-	-	TRBJ2-5	CASSLWEPQYF	TGTGCCAGCAGTTTATGGGAGCCCCAGTACTTC
20	TRBV3-1/TRBV3-2	-	TRBD2	TRBJ2-1	CASSPPGLLAGGLSYNEQFF	TGTGCCAGCAGCCCCCCGGGGCTCCTAGCGGGGGGGCTCTCCTACAATGAGCAGTTCTTC
15	TRBV19	few	-	TRBJ2-7	CASSPSTGYVYEQYF	TGTGCCAGTAGCCCGTCGACAGGTTATGTCTACGAGCAGTACTTC
14	TRBV7-2	-	-	TRBJ1-6	CASSFLPEGSPLHF	TGTGCCAGCAGCTTTCTACCGGAGGGGTCACCCCTCCACTTT
13	TRBV18	-	-	TRBJ1-2	CASSVTANYGYTF	TGTGCCAGCTCAGTTACAGCTAACTATGGCTACACCTTC
14	TRBV6-1	-	TRBD1	TRBJ2-4	CASSELDRGTIQYF	TGTGCCAGCAGTGAACTTGACAGGGGTACTATTCAGTACTTC
16	TRBV6-2/TRBV6-3	-	TRBD2	TRBJ2-1	CASSYHPQRGVNEQFF	TGTGCCAGCAGTTACCACCCCCAGCGGGGGGTCAATGAGCAGTTCTTC
15	TRBV18	few	-	TRBJ2-1	CASSPDFVASNEQFF	TGTGCCAGCTCGCCGGACTTTGTGGCAAGCAATGAGCAGTTCTTC
15	TRBV7-9	few	TRBD1	TRBJ1-1	CASRPRTGSNTEAFF	TGTGCCAGCAGACCCCGGACAGGGAGTAACACTGAAGCTTTCTTT
13	TRBV6-4	-	-	TRBJ2-2	CASSDSTTGELFF	TGTGCCAGCAGTGACTCGACTACCGGGGAGCTGTTTTTT
13	TRBV9	-	TRBD1	TRBJ2-3	CASSVAGGDTQYF	TGTGCCAGCAGCGTTGCAGGGGGAGATACGCAGTATTTT
16	TRBV4-1	-	TRBD2	TRBJ2-7	CASSQEGGASGAKQYF	TGCGCCAGCAGCCAAGAGGGGGGGGCTAGCGGGGCCAAGCAGTACTTC
12	TRBV2	-	-	TRBJ2-7	CASRALTYEQYF	TGTGCCAGCAGGGCCCTGACCTACGAGCAGTACTTC
15	TRBV6-5	-	-	TRBJ1-6	CASSYRGRGKPPLHF	TGTGCCAGCAGTTACCGGGGCAGGGGCAAACCACCCCTCCACTTT
12	TRBV28	few	-	TRBJ1-4	CASSMDNLKLFF	TGTGCCAGCAGTATGGACAATTTGAAACTGTTTTTT
14	TRBV6-5	-	-	TRBJ2-7	CASSYSNQGGEQYF	TGTGCCAGCAGTTACTCGAACCAGGGAGGCGAGCAGTACTTC
12	TRBV7-9	-	TRBD1	TRBJ1-1	CASSLAGTGAFF	TGTGCCAGCAGCTTAGCGGGGACAGGCGCTTTCTTT
13	TRBV6-5	-	-	TRBJ1-5	CASSYVADQPQHF	TGTGCCAGCAGTTATGTGGCTGATCAGCCCCAGCATTTT
20	TRBV19	-	TRBD1	TRBJ1-5	CASSMRQSWTGISWNQPQHF	TGTGCCAGTAGTATGAGACAATCTTGGACAGGGATATCATGGAATCAGCCCCAGCATTTT
17	TRBV7-3	-	TRBD2	TRBJ2-1	CASSLTPPAGTYNEQFF	TGTGCCAGCAGCTTAACGCCTCCAGCGGGAACCTACAATGAGCAGTTCTTC
17	TRBV19	-	TRBD1	TRBJ2-7	CASSMLRPRTGEIQQYF	TGTGCCAGTAGTATGCTCCGCCCCCGAACAGGGGAAATTCAGCAGTACTTC
13	TRBV6-2/TRBV6-3	-	-	TRBJ1-1	CASSLVVNTEAFF	TGTGCCAGCAGTTTAGTCGTGAACACTGAAGCTTTCTTT
14	TRBV7-2	once	TRBD1	TRBJ1-1	CASSPGQSNTEAFF	TGTGCCAGCAGCCCGGGACAGTCGAACACTGAAGCTTTCTTT
12	TRBV5-1	-	-	TRBJ2-7	CASSLTGNEQYF	TGCGCCAGCAGCTTGACAGGGAACGAGCAGTACTTC
13	TRBV12-5	-	-	TRBJ1-2	CASGLELNYGYTF	TGTGCTAGTGGTTTGGAGCTTAACTATGGCTACACCTTC
15	TRBV11-2	once	-	TRBJ1-3	CASSSSTQAGNTIYF	TGTGCCAGCAGCTCTTCAACGCAGGCCGGAAACACCATATATTTT
13	TRBV12-3/TRBV12-4	-	-	TRBJ2-7	CASSLWAGVEQYF	TGTGCCAGCAGTTTATGGGCAGGCGTCGAGCAGTACTTC
16	TRBV24-1	-	-	TRBJ1-4	CATSDGQLATNEKLFF	TGTGCCACCAGTGATGGACAGCTTGCAACTAATGAAAAACTGTTTTTT
15	TRBV5-1	-	-	TRBJ1-1	CASSIERTENTEAFF	TGCGCCAGCAGCATCGAAAGGACAGAGAACACTGAAGCTTTCTTT
16	TRBV18	-	-	TRBJ1-3	CASSPPNRSSGNTIYF	TGTGCCAGCTCACCACCGAACAGGAGCTCTGGAAACACCATATATTTT